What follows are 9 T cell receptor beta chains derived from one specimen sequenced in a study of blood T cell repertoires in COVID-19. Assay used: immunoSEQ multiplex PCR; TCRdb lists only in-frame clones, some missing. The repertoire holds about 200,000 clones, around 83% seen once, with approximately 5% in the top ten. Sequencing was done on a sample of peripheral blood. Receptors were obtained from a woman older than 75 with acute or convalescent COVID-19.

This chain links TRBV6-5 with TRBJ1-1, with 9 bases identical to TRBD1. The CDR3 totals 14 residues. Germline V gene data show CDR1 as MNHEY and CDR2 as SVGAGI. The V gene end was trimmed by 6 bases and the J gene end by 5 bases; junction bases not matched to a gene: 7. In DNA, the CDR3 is TGTGCCAGCAGACTGACAGGGGGGTCAACTGAAGCTTTCTTT. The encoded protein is CASRLTGGSTEAFF.

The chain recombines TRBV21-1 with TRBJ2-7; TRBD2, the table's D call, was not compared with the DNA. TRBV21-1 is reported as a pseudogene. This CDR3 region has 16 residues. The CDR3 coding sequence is TGTGCCAGCAGCTCAGCCGGGGGGACTATCTCCTACGAGCAGTACTTC. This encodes CASSSAGGTISYEQYF.

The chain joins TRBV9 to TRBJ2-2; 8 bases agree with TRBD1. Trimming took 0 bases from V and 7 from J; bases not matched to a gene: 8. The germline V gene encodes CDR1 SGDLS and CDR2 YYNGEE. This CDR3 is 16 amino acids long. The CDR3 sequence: CASSVAARGRVGELFF. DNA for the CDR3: TGTGCCAGCAGCGTAGCGGCCAGGGGGCGCGTCGGGGAGCTGTTTTTT.

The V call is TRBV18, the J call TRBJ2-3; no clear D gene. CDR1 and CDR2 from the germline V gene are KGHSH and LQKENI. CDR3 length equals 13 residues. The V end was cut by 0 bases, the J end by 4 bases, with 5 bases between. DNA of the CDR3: TGTGCCAGCTCACCACCGCGTCCAGATACGCAGTATTTT. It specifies CASSPPRPDTQYF.

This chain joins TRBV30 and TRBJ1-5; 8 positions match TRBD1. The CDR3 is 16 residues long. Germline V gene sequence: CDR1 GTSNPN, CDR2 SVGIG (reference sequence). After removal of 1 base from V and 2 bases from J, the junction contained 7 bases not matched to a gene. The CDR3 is CAWSAGTGAGNQPQHF. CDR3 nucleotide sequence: TGTGCCTGGAGTGCAGGGACAGGTGCAGGCAATCAGCCCCAGCATTTT.

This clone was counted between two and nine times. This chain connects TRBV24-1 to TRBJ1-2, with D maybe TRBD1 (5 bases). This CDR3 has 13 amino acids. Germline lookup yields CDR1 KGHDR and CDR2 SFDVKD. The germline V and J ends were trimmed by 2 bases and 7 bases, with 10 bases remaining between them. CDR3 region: CATSDSQGGGYTF. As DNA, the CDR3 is TGTGCCACCAGTGATTCGCAGGGTGGTGGCTACACCTTC.

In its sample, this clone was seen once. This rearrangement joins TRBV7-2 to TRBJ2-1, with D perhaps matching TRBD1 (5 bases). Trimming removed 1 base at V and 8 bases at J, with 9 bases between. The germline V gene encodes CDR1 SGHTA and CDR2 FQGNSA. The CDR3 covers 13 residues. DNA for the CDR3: TGTGCCAGCAGCTTAGACCACAGGTATGAGCAGTTCTTC. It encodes CASSLDHRYEQFF.

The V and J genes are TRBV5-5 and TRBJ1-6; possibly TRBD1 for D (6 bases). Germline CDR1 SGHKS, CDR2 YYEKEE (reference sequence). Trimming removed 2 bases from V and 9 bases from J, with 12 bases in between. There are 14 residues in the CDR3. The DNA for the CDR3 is TGTGCCAGCAGCTTCGAGGGGGTGAGTTCACCCCTCCACTTT. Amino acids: CASSFEGVSSPLHF.

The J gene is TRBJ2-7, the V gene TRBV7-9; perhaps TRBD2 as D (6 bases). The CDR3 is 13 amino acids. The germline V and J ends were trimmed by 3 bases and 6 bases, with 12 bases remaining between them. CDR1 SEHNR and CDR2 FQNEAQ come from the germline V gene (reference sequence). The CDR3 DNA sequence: TGTGCCAGCAGCTTGGTCGGGGGAGGCGAGCAGTACTTC. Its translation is CASSLVGGGEQYF.